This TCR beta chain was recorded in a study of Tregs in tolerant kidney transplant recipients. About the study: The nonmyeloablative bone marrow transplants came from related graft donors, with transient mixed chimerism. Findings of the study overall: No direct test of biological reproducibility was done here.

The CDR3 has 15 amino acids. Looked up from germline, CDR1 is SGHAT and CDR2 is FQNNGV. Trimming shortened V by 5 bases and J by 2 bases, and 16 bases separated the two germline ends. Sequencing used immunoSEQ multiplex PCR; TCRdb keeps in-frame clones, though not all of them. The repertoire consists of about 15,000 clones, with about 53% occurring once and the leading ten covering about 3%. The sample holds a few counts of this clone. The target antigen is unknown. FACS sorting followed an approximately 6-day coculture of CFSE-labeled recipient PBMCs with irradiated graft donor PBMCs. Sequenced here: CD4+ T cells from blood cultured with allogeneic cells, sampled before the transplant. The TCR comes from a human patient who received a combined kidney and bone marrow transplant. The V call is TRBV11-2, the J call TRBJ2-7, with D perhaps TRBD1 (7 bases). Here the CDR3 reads CASSQDGGGPYEQYF. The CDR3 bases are TGTGCCAGCAGCCAAGATGGAGGGGGCCCCTACGAGCAGTACTTC.